The T cell receptor beta chain under discussion was sequenced for a study of T cells in Graves' hyperthyroidism and ophthalmopathy. This clonotype has more than one count but fewer than ten. Amplified regions were TCR beta CDR3 sequences from RNA transcripts. First-round RT-PCR targeting the TCR CDR3 was performed with the HTBI primer set. Using its own MiXCR run on the multiplex PCR reads, TCRdb lists one record per CDR3 protein. Seen here are about 720,000 distinct CDR3 sequences, 18% observed once, and the top ten hold 15% to 20%. V was shortened by 1 base and J by 5 bases, with 17 bases between the two germline ends. Germline-derived CDR1 and CDR2 are MGHRA and YSYEKL. CDR3 length equals 16 residues.

The J gene is TRBJ2-5, the V gene TRBV4-1; tentative D call: TRBD2 (6 bases). The sequence was collected from a woman in her fifties or sixties with Graves' hyperthyroidism that later progressed to Graves' ophthalmopathy. Sequenced sample: blood. The CDR3 loop is CASSQVVAALFETQYF. DNA for the CDR3: TGCGCCAGCAGCCAAGTGGTAGCGGCCCTATTTGAGACCCAGTACTTC.